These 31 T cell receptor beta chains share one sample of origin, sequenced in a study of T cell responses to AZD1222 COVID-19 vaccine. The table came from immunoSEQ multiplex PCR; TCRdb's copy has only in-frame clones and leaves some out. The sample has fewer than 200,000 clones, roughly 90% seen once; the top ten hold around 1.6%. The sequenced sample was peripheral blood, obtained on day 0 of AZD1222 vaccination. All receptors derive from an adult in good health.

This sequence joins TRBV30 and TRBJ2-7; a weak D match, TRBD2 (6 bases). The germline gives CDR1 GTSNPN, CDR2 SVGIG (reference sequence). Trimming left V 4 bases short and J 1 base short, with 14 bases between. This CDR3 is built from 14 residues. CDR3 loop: CAWTPGGTSYEQYF. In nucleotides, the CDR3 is TGTGCCTGGACCCCAGGAGGGACTTCCTACGAGCAGTACTTC.

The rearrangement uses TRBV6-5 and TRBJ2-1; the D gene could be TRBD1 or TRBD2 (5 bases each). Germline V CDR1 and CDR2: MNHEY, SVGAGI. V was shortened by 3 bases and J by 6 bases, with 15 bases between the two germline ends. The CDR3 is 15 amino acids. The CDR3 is CASSYGGSLINEQFF. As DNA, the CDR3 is TGTGCCAGCAGTTATGGGGGTTCCCTCATCAATGAGCAGTTCTTC.

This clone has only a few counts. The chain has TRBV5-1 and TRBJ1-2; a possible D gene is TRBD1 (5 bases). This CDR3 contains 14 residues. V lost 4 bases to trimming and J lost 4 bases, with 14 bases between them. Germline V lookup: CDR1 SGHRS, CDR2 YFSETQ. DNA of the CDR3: TGCGCCAGCAGCCAAAACAGGATCACCTATGGCTACACCTTC. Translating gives CASSQNRITYGYTF.

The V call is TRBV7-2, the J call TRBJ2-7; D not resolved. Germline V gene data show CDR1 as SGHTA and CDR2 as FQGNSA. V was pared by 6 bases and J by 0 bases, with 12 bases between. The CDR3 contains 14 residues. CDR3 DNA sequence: TGTGCCAGCAGGTCTGAATTTTACTCCTACGAGCAGTACTTC. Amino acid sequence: CASRSEFYSYEQYF. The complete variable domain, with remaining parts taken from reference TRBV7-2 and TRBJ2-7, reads GAGVSQSPSNKVTEKGKDVELRCDPISGHTALYWYRQSLGQGLEFLIYFQGNSAPDKSGLPSDRFSAERTGGSVSTLTIQRTQQEDSAVYLCASRSEFYSYEQYFGPGTRLTVT.

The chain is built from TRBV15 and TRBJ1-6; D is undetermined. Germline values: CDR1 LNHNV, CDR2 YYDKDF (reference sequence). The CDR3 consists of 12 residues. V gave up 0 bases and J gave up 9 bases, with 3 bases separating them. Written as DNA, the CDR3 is TGTGCCACCAGCAGAGATCGTTCACCCCTCCACTTT. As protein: CATSRDRSPLHF.

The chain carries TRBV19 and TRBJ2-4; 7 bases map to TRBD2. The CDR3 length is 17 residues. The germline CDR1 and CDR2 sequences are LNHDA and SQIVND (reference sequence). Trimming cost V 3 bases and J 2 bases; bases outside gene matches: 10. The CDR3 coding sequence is TGTGCCAGTAGTATGCCCTCGGCGGGAGTTTCCAAAAACATTCAGTACTTC. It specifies CASSMPSAGVSKNIQYF.

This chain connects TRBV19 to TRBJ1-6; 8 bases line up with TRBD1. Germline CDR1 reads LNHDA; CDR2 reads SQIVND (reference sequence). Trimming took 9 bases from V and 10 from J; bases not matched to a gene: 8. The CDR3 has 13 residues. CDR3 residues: CASVDREGSPLHF. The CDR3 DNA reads TGTGCCAGCGTGGACAGGGAGGGGTCACCCCTCCACTTT.

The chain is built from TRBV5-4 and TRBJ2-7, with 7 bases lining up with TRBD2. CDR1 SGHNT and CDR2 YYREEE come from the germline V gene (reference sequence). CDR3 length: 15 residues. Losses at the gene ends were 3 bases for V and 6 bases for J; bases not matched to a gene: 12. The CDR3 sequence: CASSSPSGSRGEQYF. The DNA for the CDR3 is TGTGCCAGCAGCTCCCCTAGCGGCAGCCGGGGCGAGCAGTACTTC.

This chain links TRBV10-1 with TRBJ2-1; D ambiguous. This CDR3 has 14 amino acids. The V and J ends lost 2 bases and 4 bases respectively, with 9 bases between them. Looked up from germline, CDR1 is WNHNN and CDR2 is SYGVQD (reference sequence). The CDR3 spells CASSEGSLYNEQFF. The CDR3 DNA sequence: TGCGCCAGCAGTGAGGGGTCCCTATACAATGAGCAGTTCTTC.

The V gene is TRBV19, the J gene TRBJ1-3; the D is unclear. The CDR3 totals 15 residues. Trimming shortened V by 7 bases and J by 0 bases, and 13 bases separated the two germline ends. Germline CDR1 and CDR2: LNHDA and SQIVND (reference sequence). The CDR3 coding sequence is TGTGCCAGTAATTCCGGACGGTACTCTGGAAACACCATATATTTT. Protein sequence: CASNSGRYSGNTIYF.

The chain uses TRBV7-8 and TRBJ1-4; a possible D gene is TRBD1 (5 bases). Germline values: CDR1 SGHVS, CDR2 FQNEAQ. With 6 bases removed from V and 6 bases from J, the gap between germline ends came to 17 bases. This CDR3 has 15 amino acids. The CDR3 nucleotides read TGTGCCAGCAGGCACCGGGACGCTCACGATGAAAAACTGTTTTTT. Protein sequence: CASRHRDAHDEKLFF.

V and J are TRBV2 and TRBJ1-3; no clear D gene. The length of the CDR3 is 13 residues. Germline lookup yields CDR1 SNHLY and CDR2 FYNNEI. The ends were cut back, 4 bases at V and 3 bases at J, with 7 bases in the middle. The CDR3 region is CASSGDRGNTIYF. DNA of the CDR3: TGTGCCAGCAGTGGTGACCGTGGAAACACCATATATTTT.

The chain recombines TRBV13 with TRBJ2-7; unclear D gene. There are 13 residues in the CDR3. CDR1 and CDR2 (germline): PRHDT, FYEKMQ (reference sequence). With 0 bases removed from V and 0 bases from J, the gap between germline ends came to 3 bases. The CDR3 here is CASSLGTSYEQYF. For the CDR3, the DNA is TGTGCCAGCAGCTTAGGCACCTCCTACGAGCAGTACTTC.

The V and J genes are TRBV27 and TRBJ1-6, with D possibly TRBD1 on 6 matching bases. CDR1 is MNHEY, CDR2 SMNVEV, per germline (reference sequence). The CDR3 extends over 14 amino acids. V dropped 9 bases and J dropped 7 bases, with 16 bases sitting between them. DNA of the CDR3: TGTGCCAGGGGGGGGCCCTCCGAAAATTCACCCCTCCACTTT. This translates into CARGGPSENSPLHF.

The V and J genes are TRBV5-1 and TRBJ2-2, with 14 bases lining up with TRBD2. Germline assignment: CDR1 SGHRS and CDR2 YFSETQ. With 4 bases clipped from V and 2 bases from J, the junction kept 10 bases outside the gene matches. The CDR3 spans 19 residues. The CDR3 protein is CASSPGTSGSLFNTGELFF. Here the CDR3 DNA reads TGCGCCAGCAGCCCGGGGACTAGCGGGAGTTTGTTTAACACCGGGGAGCTGTTTTTT.

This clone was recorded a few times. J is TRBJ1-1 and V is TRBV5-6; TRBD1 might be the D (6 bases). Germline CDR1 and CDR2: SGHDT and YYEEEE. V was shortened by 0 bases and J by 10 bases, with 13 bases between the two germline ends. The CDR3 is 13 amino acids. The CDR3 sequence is CASSLGGAGRAFF. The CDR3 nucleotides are TGTGCCAGCAGCTTGGGGGGGGCCGGACGAGCTTTCTTT.

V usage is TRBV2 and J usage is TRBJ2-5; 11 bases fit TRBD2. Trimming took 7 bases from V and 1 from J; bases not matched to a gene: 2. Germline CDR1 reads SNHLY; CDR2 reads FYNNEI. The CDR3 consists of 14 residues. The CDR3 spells CASILAGGQETQYF. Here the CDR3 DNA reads TGTGCCAGCATCCTAGCGGGGGGCCAAGAGACCCAGTACTTC.

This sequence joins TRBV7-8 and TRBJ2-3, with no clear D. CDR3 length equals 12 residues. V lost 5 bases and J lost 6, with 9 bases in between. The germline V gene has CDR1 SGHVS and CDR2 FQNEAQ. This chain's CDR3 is CASSLILDTQYF. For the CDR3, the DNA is TGTGCCAGCAGCCTCATTCTGGATACGCAGTATTTT.

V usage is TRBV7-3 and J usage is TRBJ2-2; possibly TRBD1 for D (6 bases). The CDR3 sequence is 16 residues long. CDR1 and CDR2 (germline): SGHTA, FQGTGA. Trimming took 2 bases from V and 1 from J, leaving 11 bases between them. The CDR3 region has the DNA TGTGCCAGCAGCTTAGTTGGGGGCCTGAACACCGGGGAGCTGTTTTTT. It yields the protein CASSLVGGLNTGELFF.

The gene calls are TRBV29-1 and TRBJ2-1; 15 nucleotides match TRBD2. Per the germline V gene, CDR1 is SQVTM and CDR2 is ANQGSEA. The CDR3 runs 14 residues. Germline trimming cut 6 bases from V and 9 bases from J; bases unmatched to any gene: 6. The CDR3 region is CSVVKGLAGGEQFF. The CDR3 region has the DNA TGCAGCGTAGTTAAGGGACTAGCGGGGGGTGAGCAGTTCTTC.

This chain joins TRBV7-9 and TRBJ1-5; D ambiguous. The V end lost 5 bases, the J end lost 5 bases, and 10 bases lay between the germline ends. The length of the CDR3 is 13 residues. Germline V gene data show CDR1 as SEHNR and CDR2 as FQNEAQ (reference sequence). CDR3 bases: TGTGCCAGCAGCCTGACGACGGATCAGCCCCAGCATTTT. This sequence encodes CASSLTTDQPQHF.

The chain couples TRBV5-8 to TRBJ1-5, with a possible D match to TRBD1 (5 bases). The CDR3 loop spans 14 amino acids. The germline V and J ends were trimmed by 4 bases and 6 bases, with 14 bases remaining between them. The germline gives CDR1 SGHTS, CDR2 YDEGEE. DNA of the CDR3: TGTGCCAGCAGCCGGGACCGAGGGATTCAGCCCCAGCATTTT. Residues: CASSRDRGIQPQHF.

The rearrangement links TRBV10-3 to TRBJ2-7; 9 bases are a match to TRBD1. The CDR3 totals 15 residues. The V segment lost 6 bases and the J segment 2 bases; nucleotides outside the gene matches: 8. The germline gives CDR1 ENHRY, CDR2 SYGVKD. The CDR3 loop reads CAIRTVGDRAYEQYF. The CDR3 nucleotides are TGTGCCATCAGGACCGTAGGGGACAGGGCCTACGAGCAGTACTTC.

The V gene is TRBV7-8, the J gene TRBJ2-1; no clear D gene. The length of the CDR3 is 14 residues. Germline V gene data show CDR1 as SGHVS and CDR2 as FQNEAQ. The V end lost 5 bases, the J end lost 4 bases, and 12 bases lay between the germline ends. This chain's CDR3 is CASSQHGGYNEQFF. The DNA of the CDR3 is TGTGCCAGCAGCCAGCATGGCGGTTACAATGAGCAGTTCTTC.

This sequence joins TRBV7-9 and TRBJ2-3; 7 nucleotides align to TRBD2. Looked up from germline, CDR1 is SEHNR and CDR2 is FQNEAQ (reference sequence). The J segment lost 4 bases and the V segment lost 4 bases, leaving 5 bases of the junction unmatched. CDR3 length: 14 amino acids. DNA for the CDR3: TGTGCCAGCAGCTCCGGGGGGTGGCCAGATACGCAGTATTTT. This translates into CASSSGGWPDTQYF. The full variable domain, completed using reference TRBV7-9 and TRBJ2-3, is DTGVSQNPRHKITKRGQNVTFRCDPISEHNRLYWYRQTLGQGPEFLTYFQNEAQLEKSRLLSDRFSAERPKGSFSTLEIQRTEQGDSAMYLCASSSGGWPDTQYFGPGTRLTVL.

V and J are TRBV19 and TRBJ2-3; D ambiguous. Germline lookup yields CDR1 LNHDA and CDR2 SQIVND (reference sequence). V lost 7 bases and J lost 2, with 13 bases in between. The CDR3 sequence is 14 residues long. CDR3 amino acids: CASTARGYTDTQYF. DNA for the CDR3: TGTGCCAGTACCGCGAGAGGATACACAGATACGCAGTATTTT.

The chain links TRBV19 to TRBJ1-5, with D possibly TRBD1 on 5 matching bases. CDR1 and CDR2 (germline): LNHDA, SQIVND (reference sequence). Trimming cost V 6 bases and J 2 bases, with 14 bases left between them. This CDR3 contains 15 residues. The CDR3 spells CASRIGGGRNQPQHF. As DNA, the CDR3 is TGTGCCAGTAGAATTGGGGGGGGACGCAATCAGCCCCAGCATTTT.

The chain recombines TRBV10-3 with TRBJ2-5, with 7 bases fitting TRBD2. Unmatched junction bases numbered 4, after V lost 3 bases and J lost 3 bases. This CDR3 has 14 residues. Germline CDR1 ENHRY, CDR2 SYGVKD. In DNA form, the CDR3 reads TGTGCCATCAGTGAAGGGACTATCAAAGAGACCCAGTACTTC. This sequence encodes CAISEGTIKETQYF.

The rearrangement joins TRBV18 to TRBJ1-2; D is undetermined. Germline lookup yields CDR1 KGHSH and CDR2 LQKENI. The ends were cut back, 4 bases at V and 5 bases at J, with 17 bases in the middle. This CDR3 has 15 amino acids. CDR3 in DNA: TGTGCCAGCTCACTAGGAGAAGTTCGTGTGTATGGCTACACCTTC. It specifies CASSLGEVRVYGYTF.

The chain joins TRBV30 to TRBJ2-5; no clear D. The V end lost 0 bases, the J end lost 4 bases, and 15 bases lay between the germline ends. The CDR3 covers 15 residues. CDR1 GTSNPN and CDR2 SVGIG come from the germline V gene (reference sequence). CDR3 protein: CAWSVTGLSGETQYF. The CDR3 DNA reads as TGTGCCTGGAGTGTGACGGGCCTTTCGGGAGAGACCCAGTACTTC.

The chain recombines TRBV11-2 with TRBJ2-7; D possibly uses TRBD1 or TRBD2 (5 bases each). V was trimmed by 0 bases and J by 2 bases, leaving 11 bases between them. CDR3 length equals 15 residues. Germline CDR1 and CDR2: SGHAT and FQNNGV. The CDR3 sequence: CASSLERGTPYEQYF. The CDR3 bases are TGTGCCAGCAGCTTAGAGAGGGGTACGCCCTACGAGCAGTACTTC.